Below, 9 T cell receptor beta chains from the same sample are listed, as sequenced in a study of technical replicates of blood from several donors. Method: immunoSEQ multiplex PCR; TCRdb's copy keeps in-frame clones and lacks some. The sample consists of 100,000 or so clones, around 96% of them appearing once. The sequencing input was T cells isolated from PBMCs. The receptor set was obtained from a human donor in good health.

The gene calls are TRBV5-1 and TRBJ1-1; unclear D gene. The CDR3 contains 16 residues. CDR1 and CDR2 (germline): SGHRS, YFSETQ. Trimming took off 0 bases at V and 0 bases at J, with 12 bases between the two ends. The CDR3 DNA reads TGCGCCAGCAGCTTGGGCAGTACCCTTATGAACACTGAAGCTTTCTTT. It specifies CASSLGSTLMNTEAFF. The full variable domain, in which reference TRBV5-1 and TRBJ1-1 provide the parts outside the CDR3, is KAGVTQTPRYLIKTRGQQVTLSCSPISGHRSVSWYQQTPGQGLQFLFEYFSETQRNKGNFPGRFSGRQFSNSRSEMNVSTLELGDSALYLCASSLGSTLMNTEAFFGQGTRLTVV.

This chain uses TRBV11-2 with TRBJ2-3; the match to TRBD2 covers 13 bases. V trimming: 8 bases; J trimming: 5 bases; junction bases outside the gene matches: 13. Germline values: CDR1 SGHAT, CDR2 FQNNGV. The CDR3 totals 17 residues. CDR3 in amino acids: CASSQGLAGALKDTQYF. As DNA, the CDR3 is TGTGCCAGCTCCCAAGGACTAGCGGGAGCGTTGAAAGATACGCAGTATTTT.

The chain recombines TRBV15 with TRBJ2-5; D uncertain. Germline V lookup: CDR1 LNHNV, CDR2 YYDKDF (reference sequence). This CDR3 comprises 15 residues. The germline V and J ends were trimmed by 0 bases and 5 bases, with 13 bases remaining between them. Here the CDR3 reads CATSRDLEDWETQYF. CDR3 in DNA: TGTGCCACCAGCAGAGATCTAGAGGATTGGGAGACCCAGTACTTC.

This chain uses TRBV4-1 with TRBJ1-5; tentatively, D is TRBD1 (5 bases). Between the trimmed V and J ends, which lost 1 base and 3 bases, there was a span of 16 bases. The CDR3 spans 17 residues. Looked up from germline, CDR1 is MGHRA and CDR2 is YSYEKL. CDR3 protein: CASSQATRGIPNQPQHF. DNA for the CDR3: TGCGCCAGCAGCCAAGCGACAAGGGGAATTCCCAATCAGCCCCAGCATTTT.

V usage is TRBV2 and J usage is TRBJ1-2, with D hard to call. Trimming shortened V by 1 base and J by 5 bases, and 5 bases separated the two germline ends. This CDR3 comprises 12 residues. CDR1 and CDR2 from the germline V gene are SNHLY and FYNNEI. The CDR3 loop reads CASSEGLYGYTF. In DNA, the CDR3 is TGTGCCAGCAGTGAAGGTCTGTATGGCTACACCTTC.

V usage is TRBV13 and J usage is TRBJ2-1; D is perhaps TRBD2 (7 bases). The CDR3 is 16 residues long. Germline V gene data show CDR1 as PRHDT and CDR2 as FYEKMQ (reference sequence). Between the trimmed V and J ends, which lost 5 bases and 4 bases, there was a span of 18 bases. The CDR3 DNA reads TGTGCCAGCAGCACTTTCCAAGGGGGGGCTTACAATGAGCAGTTCTTC. It translates to CASSTFQGGAYNEQFF.

V usage is TRBV4-3 and J usage is TRBJ2-7; unclear D gene. Germline loops: CDR1 LGHNA, CDR2 YSLEER. The ends were cut back, 4 bases at V and 0 bases at J, with 16 bases in the middle. The CDR3 is 16 amino acids. The CDR3 protein is CASSPQGGILSYEQYF. The CDR3 DNA reads as TGCGCCAGCAGCCCCCAAGGCGGTATTCTCTCCTACGAGCAGTACTTC.

The chain employs TRBV28 and TRBJ2-7; 15 bases fit TRBD2. Looked up from germline, CDR1 is MDHEN and CDR2 is SYDVKM. J lost 7 bases, V lost 6 bases, and 7 bases had no gene match. The CDR3 contains 15 residues. This CDR3 reads CASRVGLAGGQEQYF. DNA for the CDR3: TGTGCCAGCAGGGTGGGACTAGCGGGAGGACAAGAGCAGTACTTC.

J is TRBJ2-2 and V is TRBV5-4; tentative D call: TRBD2 (6 bases). Trimming stripped 0 bases from V and 4 bases from J, with 10 bases between. The CDR3 contains 15 residues. Germline V gene sequence: CDR1 SGHNT, CDR2 YYREEE (reference sequence). CDR3 residues: CASSLGLVSTGELFF. The DNA of the CDR3 is TGTGCCAGCAGCTTGGGACTAGTGAGCACCGGGGAGCTGTTTTTT.